This record covers a single T cell receptor (beta chain). The CDR3 length is 17 residues. CDR1 is MNHEY and CDR2 is SMNVEV in the germline V gene (reference sequence). V was clipped by 5 bases and J by 0 bases; unmatched bases: 8. The sample comes from a study of blood T cell repertoires in COVID-19. Study at large: Spain, Italy and the United States supplied samples that represented acute and convalescent COVID-19. PBMCs, B-cell-depleted T cells, or T cells provided the cDNA or gDNA that made up the material.

Original handling: Reference gene primers were amplified, and this amplification served to estimate nucleated cell counts. Here immunoSEQ multiplex PCR was the method, and the copy in TCRdb shows in-frame clones only, minus some. D and trimming come from the DNA, and the V and J calls and clone size come from that table. The data show some 49,000 clones, roughly four fifths seen once. The chain combines TRBV27 with TRBJ2-1; the match to TRBD2 covers 9 bases. This clonotype was obtained from a woman aged 60 to 75 with acute or convalescent COVID-19. Material: peripheral blood. The CDR3 DNA reads as TGTGCCAGCAGTCCAAGGGGTAGCGGGAGCTCCTACAATGAGCAGTTCTTC. Protein: CASSPRGSGSSYNEQFF.